The following is a T cell receptor (beta chain) sequence with its context. Its antigen is unknown. No much larger clone exists at a distance of one base, and base qualities are not known. This sample is part of a study of graft-versus-host responses after intestinal transplantation listed by TCRdb under 2021. Looking at the study overall: The transplants that recipients got were multivisceral, liver-intestinal, or isolated intestinal. Graft-versus-host and host-versus-graft alloreactive T cell clones were tracked in the graft, circulation and bone marrow after intestinal transplantation using bulk TCR-beta CDR3 sequencing. A peak of at least 4% donor T cells among recipient peripheral blood mononuclear cells was the definition used for donor T cell macrochimerism. The cohort enrolled 20 to 30 intestinal transplant recipients including one retransplant, and a few patients lacking pretransplant specimens were excluded. To identify alloreactive clones, pre-transplant mixed lymphocyte reaction products were sequenced and then compared with unstimulated pre-transplant donor and recipient T cells. Anti-thymocyte globulin induction was given to all recipients, followed by maintenance tacrolimus and steroids for about 3 years. Instead of going to the commercial service, samples from a few later patients were sequenced in-house on an Illumina MiSeq and processed with MiXCR.

Libraries came from the immunoSEQ multiplex PCR assay. For most patients, high-throughput TCR-beta CDR3 sequencing of genomic DNA was performed by Adaptive Biotechnologies. On the study's bioinformatics: TCR sequencing data were retrieved from Adaptive's ImmunoSEQ software for some 17 patients, whereas a few other patients were processed with MiXCR and VDJtools. Because the origin of CDR3 nucleotide sequences shared between donor and recipient could not be assigned, those sequences were removed. To be classed as alloreactive, a clone needed at least 2-fold expansion over unstimulated cells and a minimum CFSE-low frequency of 0.002% (template counts) or 0.001% (read counts). A clone was considered mappable if detected in the sequenced pre-transplant spleen, lymph node, or MLR CFSE-low populations of the donor or recipient. The cumulative frequency of alloreactive clones was calculated as a percentage of all sequences, weighted by copy number. In its TCRdb copy, this immuneACCESS table keeps in-frame sequences only and misses some clones. Where compared with another copy, unresolved V genes explain less than half of these, and the others have no known cause. That table gives V, J and clone size, and the DNA gave D and trimming. The sample table records 10,000 or so clones; around 93% of these occur just once. The ten largest clones take up approximately 3.8% of the sample.

In the first month after transplant, blood samples were collected up to 4 times, and after that at least monthly when available. V loses 2 bases, J loses 5 bases, and the germline ends lie 10 bases apart. In the germline V gene, CDR1 corresponds to SGDLS and CDR2 to YYNGEE. Inclusive of the bounding cysteine and phenylalanine, the CDR3 is 14 residues long. Here the CDR3 DNA is all that survives: 42 bases in frame from base 1. Here is what the overall study found, with its caveats: In the allografts of patients with donor T cell macrochimerism, GvH to HvG T cell clonal ratios were high. The relatively low number and heterogeneity of intestinal transplant patients limited the conclusions. GvH clones were detected in recipient bone marrow, and some appeared earlier in ileal mucosa or blood, consistent with an intestinal mucosal origin. Early after transplant, peak levels of circulating GvH clones were associated with declines in HvG clones.

The specimen was PBMCs, collected approximately 40 days after intestinal transplantation. This TCR was recovered from a human patient who received an intestinal transplant, so some T cells may come from the graft donor. The chain was built from TRBV9 and TRBJ2-2; TRBD1 is a weak D gene call, 6 bases matching. For the CDR3, the sequence is CASSVGDKTGELFF. The sequence in DNA is TGTGCCAGCAGCGTCGGGGACAAAACCGGGGAGCTGTTTTTT.